The 22 T cell receptor beta chains below were found in one sample sequenced in a study of cytomegalovirus exposure and HLA in healthy donors (TCRdb year 2017). The receptor library was made with the immunoSEQ multiplex PCR assay. For the multiplex PCR, a mixture combining 60 forward primers for TCR Vbeta segments and 13 reverse primers for TCR Jbeta segments was used. TCRdb holds this immuneACCESS table with in-frame rearrangements only. Some clones are missing; in checked studies, unresolved V genes explain under half, and the rest has no known cause. In this sample the table shows fewer than 200,000 clones, more than 80% of which occur a single time. Of the sample, around 7.7% falls within the top ten clones. The sample was PBMCs. These receptor sequences come from a woman in her 30s in good health and CMV-seropositive.

The rearrangement links TRBV18 to TRBJ2-2, with D perhaps matching TRBD1 (6 bases). Looked up from germline, CDR1 is KGHSH and CDR2 is LQKENI. This CDR3 spans 15 amino acids. V dropped 4 bases and J dropped 2 bases, with 11 bases sitting between them. The CDR3 here is CASSLLQGNTGELFF. Written as DNA, the CDR3 is TGTGCCAGCTCACTACTACAGGGAAACACCGGGGAGCTGTTTTTT.

The gene calls are TRBV30 and TRBJ1-1; possibly TRBD1 for D (6 bases). The V end was cut by 2 bases, the J end by 8 bases, with 15 bases between. Germline CDR1 reads GTSNPN; CDR2 reads SVGIG (reference sequence). The CDR3 covers 13 residues. DNA of the CDR3: TGTGCCTGGAGTCTTGGCCGGACAGCCGAAGCTTTCTTT. This sequence encodes CAWSLGRTAEAFF. The full variable domain, its missing parts supplied by reference TRBV30 and TRBJ1-1, is SQTIHQWPATLVQPVGSPLSLECTVEGTSNPNLYWYRQAAGRGLQLLFYSVGIGQISSEVPQNLSASRPQDRQFILSSKKLLLSDSGFYLCAWSLGRTAEAFFGQGTRLTVV.

The chain is built from TRBV7-9 and TRBJ1-3, with D possibly matching TRBD1 (6 bases). Germline lookup yields CDR1 SEHNR and CDR2 FQNEAQ (reference sequence). Trimming cost V 4 bases and J 4 bases, with 14 bases left between them. CDR3 length: 15 residues. The CDR3 bases are TGTGCCAGCAGCTCCCATATCACAGGGGGAAACACCATATATTTT. It yields the protein CASSSHITGGNTIYF.

The chain uses TRBV18 and TRBJ1-1; 7 bases match TRBD1. The CDR3 spans 17 residues. With V trimmed by 3 bases and J by 5 bases, 15 bases remained unmatched. The germline V gene encodes CDR1 KGHSH and CDR2 LQKENI. The CDR3 DNA sequence: TGTGCCAGCTCACCGAGGGTAGGGGGCGATGAAGGGACTGAAGCTTTCTTT. Protein sequence: CASSPRVGGDEGTEAFF.

This clone was seen more than once but under ten times. V is TRBV5-6 and J is TRBJ2-7, with D possibly matching TRBD2 (7 bases). The germline gives CDR1 SGHDT, CDR2 YYEEEE. CDR3 size: 16 residues. The V and J ends lost 5 bases and 8 bases respectively, with 26 bases between them. CDR3 residues: CASRREEGHTGGKQYF. In DNA form, the CDR3 reads TGTGCCAGCAGACGTGAGGAGGGACACACGGGGGGAAAGCAGTACTTC.

The rearrangement links TRBV21-1 to TRBJ2-1; the table calls TRBD2, which could not be checked here. TRBV21-1 is classified as a pseudogene. This CDR3 has 13 amino acids. The CDR3 loop is CARRLSLLNEQFF. Here the CDR3 DNA reads TGTGCCAGGAGATTATCACTCCTCAATGAGCAGTTCTTC.

The chain links TRBV2 to TRBJ1-2; 7 bases are shared with TRBD1. This CDR3 has 14 amino acids. CDR1 is SNHLY, CDR2 FYNNEI, per germline. J lost 4 bases, V lost 5 bases, and 7 bases had no gene match. The CDR3 DNA reads as TGTGCCAGCAGTTACACGACAGGGAGCTATGGCTACACCTTC. Its translation: CASSYTTGSYGYTF.

The rearrangement uses TRBV30 and TRBJ1-4; TRBD1 agrees at 9 bases. Germline V gives CDR1 GTSNPN, CDR2 SVGIG (reference sequence). This CDR3 spans 15 amino acids. Germline trimming cut 3 bases from V and 11 bases from J; bases unmatched to any gene: 13. Here the CDR3 reads CAWSALRQGVSKLFF. In nucleotides, the CDR3 is TGTGCCTGGAGCGCACTAAGACAGGGGGTATCTAAACTGTTTTTT.

The J gene is TRBJ1-5, the V gene TRBV19; D ambiguous. CDR3 length: 13 amino acids. Trimming pared 1 base from V and 6 bases from J, leaving 7 bases between. Germline V gene sequence: CDR1 LNHDA, CDR2 SQIVND (reference sequence). The CDR3 coding sequence is TGTGCCAGTAGTATAGCCAGAGGTCAGCCCCAGCATTTT. Protein: CASSIARGQPQHF.

This chain links TRBV9 with TRBJ2-5; 10 bases agree with TRBD2. The CDR3 loop spans 17 amino acids. The germline gives CDR1 SGDLS, CDR2 YYNGEE. V trimming: 0 bases; J trimming: 1 base; junction bases outside the gene matches: 6. The CDR3 reads CASSVVGAGGLQETQYF. The CDR3 DNA sequence: TGTGCCAGCAGCGTAGTGGGAGCGGGGGGGCTCCAAGAGACCCAGTACTTC.

In DNA form, the CDR3 reads TGCGCCAGCAGCTACCTAGCGGGGGGGCTCGACACCGGGGAGCTGTTTTTT. It translates to CASSYLAGGLDTGELFF. The chain recombines TRBV5-1 with TRBJ2-2; 12 bases are a match to TRBD2. The CDR3 extends over 17 amino acids. V shed 3 bases and J 3 bases; nucleotides not matched to a gene: 6. The germline CDR1 and CDR2 sequences are SGHRS and YFSETQ.

This CDR3 reads CASRPRGRGQETQYF. The CDR3 nucleotides read TGTGCCAGCAGACCCCGAGGGCGGGGCCAAGAGACCCAGTACTTC. This rearrangement joins TRBV7-9 to TRBJ2-5, with a weak D call TRBD2 (6 bases). In germline, CDR1 is SEHNR, CDR2 FQNEAQ (reference sequence). CDR3 length: 15 residues. The V end lost 6 bases, the J end lost 1 base, and 15 bases lay between the germline ends.

The CDR3 bases are TGTGCCAGCAGTGAAGCCTCGACAGGGGCAGTGTATCATGAGCAGTTCTTC. Protein product: CASSEASTGAVYHEQFF. The rearrangement links TRBV6-1 to TRBJ2-1; 8 bases align to TRBD1. Germline V gene lookup returns CDR1 MNHNS and CDR2 SASEGT. The ends lost 0 bases at V and 8 bases at J; junction bases unmatched: 12. This CDR3 spans 17 amino acids.

This clone was recorded once. The chain combines TRBV5-8 with TRBJ1-1, with D possibly TRBD1 on 5 matching bases. The CDR3 loop spans 13 amino acids. The V gene's germline CDR1 is SGHTS and CDR2 YDEGEE. The germline V and J ends were trimmed by 2 bases and 7 bases, with 12 bases remaining between them. CDR3 sequence: CASSFRTQDEAFF. The CDR3 DNA reads as TGTGCCAGCAGCTTTCGGACACAGGATGAAGCTTTCTTT.

J is TRBJ2-5 and V is TRBV18; D remains ambiguous. The CDR3 covers 13 residues. Germline values: CDR1 KGHSH, CDR2 LQKENI. Trimming removed 3 bases from V and 2 bases from J, with 7 bases in between. CDR3 bases: TGTGCCAGCTCACCGCGTTGGCAAGAGACCCAGTACTTC. Translating it yields CASSPRWQETQYF.

The V and J genes are TRBV19 and TRBJ1-3, with no clear D. Germline CDR1 and CDR2: LNHDA and SQIVND (reference sequence). V dropped 5 bases and J dropped 0 bases, with 8 bases sitting between them. This CDR3 has 14 residues. CDR3 bases: TGTGCCAGTAGTGTACTGAGCTCTGGAAACACCATATATTTT. This gives the protein CASSVLSSGNTIYF.

This sequence joins TRBV5-1 and TRBJ1-1; 8 positions match TRBD1. The V gene's germline CDR1 is SGHRS and CDR2 YFSETQ. The CDR3 consists of 13 residues. J lost 3 bases, V lost 4 bases, and 2 bases had no gene match. The CDR3 DNA reads as TGCGCCAGCAGCGAGACAGGGGACACTGAAGCTTTCTTT. This sequence encodes CASSETGDTEAFF.

This clone was seen a few times. The chain uses TRBV5-4 and TRBJ1-2, with 10 bases fitting TRBD1. Germline V gene lookup returns CDR1 SGHNT and CDR2 YYREEE (reference sequence). With V trimmed by 4 bases and J by 7 bases, 7 bases remained unmatched. The CDR3 contains 14 residues. CDR3 amino acids: CASSADRGWLGYTF. The CDR3 DNA follows: TGTGCCAGCAGCGCGGACAGGGGGTGGCTTGGCTACACCTTC.

The chain is built from TRBV9 and TRBJ1-2; 7 bases agree with TRBD1. The CDR3 is 14 residues long. The V gene end was trimmed by 1 base and the J gene end by 6 bases; junction bases not matched to a gene: 6. Germline loops: CDR1 SGDLS, CDR2 YYNGEE. The CDR3 nucleotides read TGTGCCAGCAGCGTAAAGGGGGACAGAGATGGCTACACCTTC. Amino acids: CASSVKGDRDGYTF.

The J gene is TRBJ1-5, the V gene TRBV19; D uncertain. The CDR3 is 14 amino acids. Trimming cost V 4 bases and J 7 bases, with 14 bases left between them. Germline V gene lookup returns CDR1 LNHDA and CDR2 SQIVND (reference sequence). CDR3 DNA sequence: TGTGCCAGTAGTAAGCCCGATTCCCGGCAGCCCCAGCATTTT. It specifies CASSKPDSRQPQHF.

The V and J genes are TRBV15 and TRBJ2-1; D is perhaps TRBD1 (5 bases). Germline V CDR1 and CDR2: LNHNV, YYDKDF (reference sequence). The CDR3 covers 17 residues. The V end lost 4 bases, the J end lost 0 bases, and 16 bases lay between the germline ends. The CDR3 coding sequence is TGTGCCACCAGCACTTTCCCAGGGTTTCGCTCCTACAATGAGCAGTTCTTC. It yields the protein CATSTFPGFRSYNEQFF.

A single count supports this clone. The chain couples TRBV5-1 to TRBJ1-5; D is undetermined. V dropped 0 bases and J dropped 3 bases, with 7 bases sitting between them. CDR1 SGHRS and CDR2 YFSETQ come from the germline V gene. The CDR3 spans 14 residues. The DNA of the CDR3 is TGCGCCAGCAGCTTGGATCCGGTCAATCAGCCCCAGCATTTT. It translates to CASSLDPVNQPQHF.